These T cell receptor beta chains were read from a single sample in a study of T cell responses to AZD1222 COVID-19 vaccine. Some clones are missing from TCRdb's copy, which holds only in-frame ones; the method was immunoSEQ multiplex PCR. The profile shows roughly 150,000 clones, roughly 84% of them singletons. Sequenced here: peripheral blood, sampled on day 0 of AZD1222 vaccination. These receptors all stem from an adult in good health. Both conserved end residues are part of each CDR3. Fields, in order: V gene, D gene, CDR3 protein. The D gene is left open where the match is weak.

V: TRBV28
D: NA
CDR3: CASSLGPQNSPLHF

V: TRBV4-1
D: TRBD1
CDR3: CASSQPGQLNEKLFF

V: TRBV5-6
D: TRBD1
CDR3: CASSLPRQGLYGYTF

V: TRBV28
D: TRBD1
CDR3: CASRTEMGQGLREQYF

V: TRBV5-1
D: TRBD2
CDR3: CASSTGTSGDIDTQYF

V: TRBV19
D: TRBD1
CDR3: CASSDTGVVAQETQYF

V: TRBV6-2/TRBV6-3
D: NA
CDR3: CASSIALRTTGYGYTF

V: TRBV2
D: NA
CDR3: CASSEALRGGSDGYTF

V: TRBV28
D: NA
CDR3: CASSLRENYGYTF

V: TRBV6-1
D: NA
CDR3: CASSEDVVRPQHF

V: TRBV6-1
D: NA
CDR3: CASSEVFLRSGTTTGELFF

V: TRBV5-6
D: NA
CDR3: CASSWISEAGNTIYF

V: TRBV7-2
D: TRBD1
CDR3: CASSLGGQDNEKLFF

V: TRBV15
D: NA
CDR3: CATSREWQIPPYF

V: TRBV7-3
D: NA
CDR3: CASSLGTFQGEQYF

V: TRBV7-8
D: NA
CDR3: CASSSRTENTEAFF

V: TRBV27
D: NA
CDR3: CASSFTGRGAGGGNQPQHF

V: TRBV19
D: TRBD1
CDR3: CASATGQGASQPQHF

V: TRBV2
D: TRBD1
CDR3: CASRVGTASYEQYF

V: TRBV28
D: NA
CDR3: CASSLTNQPQHF

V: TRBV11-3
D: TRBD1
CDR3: CASSSQGVETQYF

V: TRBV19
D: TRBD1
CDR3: CASSISGGKSPLHF

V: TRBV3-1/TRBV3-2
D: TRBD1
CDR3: CASSQDAGQLGPQHF

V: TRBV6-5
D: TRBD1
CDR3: CASTHGTGNTGELFF

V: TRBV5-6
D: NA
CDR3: CASSLDRSYEQYF

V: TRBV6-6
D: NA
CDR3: CASTFRTATYEQYF

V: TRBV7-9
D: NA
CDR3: CASSLGGSADSPLHF

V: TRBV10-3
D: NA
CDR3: CAIAGPVGFNEQFF

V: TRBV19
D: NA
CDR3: CASSIGPADTQYF

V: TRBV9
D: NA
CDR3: CASSTHSSYNSPLHF

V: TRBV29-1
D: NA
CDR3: CSARNTGKVENTIYF

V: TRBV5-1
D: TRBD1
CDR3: CASSTTGLTGYTF

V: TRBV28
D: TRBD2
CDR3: CASSQTGLVGTDTQYF

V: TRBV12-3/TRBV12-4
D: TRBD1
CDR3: CASRTTGNQPQHF

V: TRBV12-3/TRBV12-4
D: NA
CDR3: CASSRGSYNEQFF

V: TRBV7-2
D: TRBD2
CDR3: CASSRTSGVNEQFF

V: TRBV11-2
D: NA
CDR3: CASSSLPRLVVNEQFF

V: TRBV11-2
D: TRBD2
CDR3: CASSSTSGGSRGELFF

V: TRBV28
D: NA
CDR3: CASRRTEAFF

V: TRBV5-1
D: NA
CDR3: CASSLLPGGVYNEQFF

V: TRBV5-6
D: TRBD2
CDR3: CASNLRLAGYTDTQYF

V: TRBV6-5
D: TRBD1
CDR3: CASRRQGVQYEQYF

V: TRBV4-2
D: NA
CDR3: CASSQEPSGFDGYTF

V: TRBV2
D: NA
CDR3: CASSAPNGVHYGYTF

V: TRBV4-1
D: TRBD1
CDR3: CASSQVGQGGNTIYF

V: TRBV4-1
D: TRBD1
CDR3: CASSQDQAGGTNYGYTF

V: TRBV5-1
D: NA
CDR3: CASSPSTGTYEQYF

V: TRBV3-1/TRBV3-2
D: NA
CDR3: CASSFGLNQPQHF